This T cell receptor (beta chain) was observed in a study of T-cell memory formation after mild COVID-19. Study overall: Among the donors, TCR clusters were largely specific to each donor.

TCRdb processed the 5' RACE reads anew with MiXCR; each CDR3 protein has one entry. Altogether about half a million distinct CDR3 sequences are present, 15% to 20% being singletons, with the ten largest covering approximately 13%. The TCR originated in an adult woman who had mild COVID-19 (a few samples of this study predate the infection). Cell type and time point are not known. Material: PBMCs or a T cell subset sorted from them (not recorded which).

The CDR3 protein is CASSPIGKSNEKLFF. The CDR3 nucleotides are TGTGCCAGCAGCCCCATAGGGAAATCGAATGAAAAACTGTTTTTT. The gene calls are TRBV28 and TRBJ1-4; unclear D gene. V was clipped by 6 bases and J by 5 bases, with 16 bases between them. CDR3 size: 15 residues. CDR1 is MDHEN, CDR2 SYDVKM, per germline.